This section outlines one T cell receptor beta chain sequence together with its context. Repertoires were generated with immunoSEQ multiplex PCR, while TCRdb's copy carries only in-frame clones and drops some. The sample records tens of thousands of clones, 85% to 95% being singletons. This record comes from a study of OX40 agonist ivuxolimab in advanced cancers. Study overall: Dose-escalation cases comprised hepatocellular carcinoma, melanoma, renal cell or head and neck cancer. Prior therapy, whether anti-PD-1, anti-PD-L1 or anti-CTLA-4, was allowed, and less than 45% had some.

The CDR3 loop spans 14 amino acids. Germline V gene data show CDR1 as MDHEN and CDR2 as SYDVKM. Trimming pared 5 bases from V and 6 bases from J, leaving 17 bases between. The starting material was CD4+ or CD8+ T cells sorted from blood, obtained in a trial of the OX40 agonist ivuxolimab. The receptor comes from an adult with an advanced solid tumor such as melanoma, head and neck, liver or kidney cancer. The rearrangement uses TRBV28 and TRBJ2-7; D remains ambiguous. The CDR3 bases are TGTGCCAGCAGTCACGGTGACGCCCAATCCGAGCAGTACTTC. As protein: CASSHGDAQSEQYF.